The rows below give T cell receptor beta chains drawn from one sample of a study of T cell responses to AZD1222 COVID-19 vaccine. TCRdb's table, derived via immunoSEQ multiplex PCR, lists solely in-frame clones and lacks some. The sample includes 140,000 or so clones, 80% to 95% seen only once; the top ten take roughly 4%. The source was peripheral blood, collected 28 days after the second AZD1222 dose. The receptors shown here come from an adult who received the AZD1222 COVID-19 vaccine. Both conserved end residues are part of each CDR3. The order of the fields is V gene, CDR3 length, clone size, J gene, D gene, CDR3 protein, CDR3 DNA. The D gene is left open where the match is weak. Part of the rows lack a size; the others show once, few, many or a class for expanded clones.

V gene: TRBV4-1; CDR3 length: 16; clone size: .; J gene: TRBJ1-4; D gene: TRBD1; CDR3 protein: CASSRLVTGGNEKLFF; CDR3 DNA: TGCGCCAGCAGCCGGCTAGTGACAGGGGGCAATGAAAAACTGTTTTTT
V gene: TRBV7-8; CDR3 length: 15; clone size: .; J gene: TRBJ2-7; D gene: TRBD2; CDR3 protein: CASSLLGTSASEQYF; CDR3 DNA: TGTGCCAGCAGCTTACTCGGGACTAGCGCCAGCGAGCAGTACTTC
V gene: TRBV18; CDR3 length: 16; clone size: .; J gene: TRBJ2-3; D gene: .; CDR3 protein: CASSPQWGGGTDTQYF; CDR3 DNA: TGTGCCAGCTCACCTCAGTGGGGGGGCGGCACAGATACGCAGTATTTT
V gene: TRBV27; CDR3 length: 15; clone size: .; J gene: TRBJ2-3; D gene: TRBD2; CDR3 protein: CASSQNGLEEETQYF; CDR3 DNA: TGTGCCAGCAGCCAAAACGGACTAGAGGAGGAGACGCAGTATTTT
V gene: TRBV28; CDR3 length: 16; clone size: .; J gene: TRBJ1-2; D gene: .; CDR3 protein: CASSLLEDWSNYGYTF; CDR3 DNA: TGTGCCAGCAGTTTACTAGAGGACTGGTCTAACTATGGCTACACCTTC
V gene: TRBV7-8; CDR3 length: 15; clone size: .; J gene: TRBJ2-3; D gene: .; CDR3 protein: CASSLRRGHTDTQYF; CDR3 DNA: TGTGCCAGCAGCTTACGGCGGGGACACACAGATACGCAGTATTTT
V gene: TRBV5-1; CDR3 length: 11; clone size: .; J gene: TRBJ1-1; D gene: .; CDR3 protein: CASSLGPEAFF; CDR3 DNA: TGCGCCAGCAGCTTGGGACCTGAAGCTTTCTTT
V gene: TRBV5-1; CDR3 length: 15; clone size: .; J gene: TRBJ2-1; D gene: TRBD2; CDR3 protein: CASSSLAGGDNEQFF; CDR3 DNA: TGCGCCAGCAGCTCCTTAGCGGGGGGGGACAATGAGCAGTTCTTC
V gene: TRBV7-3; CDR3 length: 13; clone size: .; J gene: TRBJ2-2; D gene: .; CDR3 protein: CASSFESAGELFF; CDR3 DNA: TGTGCCAGCAGCTTCGAGAGCGCCGGGGAGCTGTTTTTT
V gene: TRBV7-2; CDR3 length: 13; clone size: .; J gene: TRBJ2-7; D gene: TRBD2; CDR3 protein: CASHGRSSYEQYF; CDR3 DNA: TGTGCCAGCCACGGGAGGAGCTCCTACGAGCAGTACTTC
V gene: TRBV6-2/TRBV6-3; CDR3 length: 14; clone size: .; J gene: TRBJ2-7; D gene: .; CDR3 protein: CASSYSRGTYEQYF; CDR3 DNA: TGTGCCAGCAGTTACTCGAGAGGGACCTACGAGCAGTACTTC
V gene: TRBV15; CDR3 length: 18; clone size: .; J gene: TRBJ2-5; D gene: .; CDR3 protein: CATSRDLEIIGVRETQYF; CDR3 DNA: TGTGCCACCAGCAGAGACCTTGAAATCATAGGGGTGAGGGAGACCCAGTACTTC
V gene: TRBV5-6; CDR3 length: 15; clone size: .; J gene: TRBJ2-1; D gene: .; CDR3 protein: CASSLVSFRPNEQFF; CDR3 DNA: TGTGCCAGCAGCTTGGTGTCCTTTCGGCCCAATGAGCAGTTCTTC
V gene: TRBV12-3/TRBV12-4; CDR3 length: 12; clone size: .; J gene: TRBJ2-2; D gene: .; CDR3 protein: CASRKGSGELFF; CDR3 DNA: TGTGCCAGCAGAAAGGGATCCGGGGAGCTGTTTTTT
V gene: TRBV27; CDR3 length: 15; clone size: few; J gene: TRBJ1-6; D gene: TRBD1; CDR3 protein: CASSGLTGVTSPLHF; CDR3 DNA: TGTGCCAGCAGTGGCTTGACAGGGGTGACTTCACCCCTCCACTTT
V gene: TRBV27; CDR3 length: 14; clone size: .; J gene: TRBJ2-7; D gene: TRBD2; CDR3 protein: CASSLSGLAYEQYF; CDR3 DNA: TGTGCCAGCAGTTTATCGGGACTAGCCTACGAGCAGTACTTC
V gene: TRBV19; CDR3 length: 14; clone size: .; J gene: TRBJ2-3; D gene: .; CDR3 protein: CASSMQDSTDTQYF; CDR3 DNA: TGTGCCAGTAGTATGCAGGACAGCACAGATACGCAGTATTTT
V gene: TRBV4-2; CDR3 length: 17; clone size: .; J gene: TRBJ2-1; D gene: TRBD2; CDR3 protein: CASSQVTSGGNYNEQFF; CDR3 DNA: TGTGCCAGCAGCCAAGTGACTAGCGGGGGAAATTACAATGAGCAGTTCTTC
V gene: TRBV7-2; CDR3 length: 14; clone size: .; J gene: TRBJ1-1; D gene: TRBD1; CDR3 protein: CASRRDRGLTEAFF; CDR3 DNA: TGTGCCAGCAGGCGGGACAGGGGGCTTACTGAAGCTTTCTTT
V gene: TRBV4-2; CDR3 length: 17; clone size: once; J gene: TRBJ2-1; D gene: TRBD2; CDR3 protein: CASSQEQRAGGFDEQFF; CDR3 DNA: TGTGCCAGCAGCCAAGAGCAACGGGCGGGGGGTTTCGATGAGCAGTTCTTC
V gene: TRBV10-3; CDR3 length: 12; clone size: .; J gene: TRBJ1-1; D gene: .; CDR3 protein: CASRGMNTEAFF; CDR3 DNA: TGTGCCAGCAGAGGGATGAACACTGAAGCTTTCTTT
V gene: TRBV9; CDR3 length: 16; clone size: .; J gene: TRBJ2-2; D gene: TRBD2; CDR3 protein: CASSVASGRATGELFF; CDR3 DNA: TGTGCCAGCAGCGTAGCAAGCGGGAGGGCCACCGGGGAGCTGTTTTTT
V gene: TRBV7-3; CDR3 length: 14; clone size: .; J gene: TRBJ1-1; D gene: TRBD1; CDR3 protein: CASSLRLGQGKAFF; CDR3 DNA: TGTGCCAGCAGCTTAAGGTTGGGACAGGGGAAAGCTTTCTTT
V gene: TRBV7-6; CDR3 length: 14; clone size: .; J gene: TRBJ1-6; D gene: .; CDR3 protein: CASSLAGSGSPLHF; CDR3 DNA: TGTGCCAGCAGCTTAGCAGGGTCCGGTTCACCCCTCCACTTT
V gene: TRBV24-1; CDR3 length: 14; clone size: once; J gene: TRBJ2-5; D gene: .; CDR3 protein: CATSLGLGTETQYF; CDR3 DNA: TGTGCCACCTCTCTGGGGCTTGGGACGGAGACCCAGTACTTC
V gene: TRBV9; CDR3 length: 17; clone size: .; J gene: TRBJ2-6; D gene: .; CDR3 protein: CASTETGTSSGANVLTF; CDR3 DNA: TGTGCCAGCACCGAGACCGGGACCAGCTCTGGGGCCAACGTCCTGACTTTC
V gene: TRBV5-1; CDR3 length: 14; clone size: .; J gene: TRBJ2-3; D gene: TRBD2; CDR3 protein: CASKEAGGPDTQYF; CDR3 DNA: TGCGCCAGTAAGGAAGCGGGAGGGCCAGATACGCAGTATTTT
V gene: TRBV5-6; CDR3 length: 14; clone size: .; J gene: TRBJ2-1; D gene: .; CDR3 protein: CASSLGASYNEQFF; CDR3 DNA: TGTGCCAGCAGCTTGGGGGCCTCCTACAATGAGCAGTTCTTC
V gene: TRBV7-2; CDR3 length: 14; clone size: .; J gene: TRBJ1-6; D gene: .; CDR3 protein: CASSLRRGNSPLHF; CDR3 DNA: TGTGCCAGCAGCTTAAGAAGGGGTAATTCACCCCTCCACTTT
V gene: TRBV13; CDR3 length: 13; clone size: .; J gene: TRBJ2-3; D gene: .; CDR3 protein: CASSLGGTDTQYF; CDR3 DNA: TGTGCCAGCAGCTTAGGGGGCACAGATACGCAGTATTTT
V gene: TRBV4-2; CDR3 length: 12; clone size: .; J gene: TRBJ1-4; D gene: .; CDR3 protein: CASSQVEEKLFF; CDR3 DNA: TGTGCCAGCAGCCAAGTTGAGGAAAAACTGTTTTTT
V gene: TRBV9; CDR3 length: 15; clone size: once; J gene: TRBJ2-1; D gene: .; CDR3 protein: CASSPQTVQELEQFF; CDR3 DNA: TGTGCCAGCAGCCCCCAAACAGTCCAGGAGCTGGAGCAGTTCTTC
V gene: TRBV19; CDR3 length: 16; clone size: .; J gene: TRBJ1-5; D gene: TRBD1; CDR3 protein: CASSTNPGQGLQPQHF; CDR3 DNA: TGTGCCAGTAGTACAAACCCGGGACAGGGGCTTCAGCCCCAGCATTTT
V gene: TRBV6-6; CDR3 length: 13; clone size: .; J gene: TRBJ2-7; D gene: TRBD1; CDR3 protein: CAAKGTGGYEQYF; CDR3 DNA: TGTGCCGCCAAGGGGACAGGGGGGTACGAGCAGTACTTC
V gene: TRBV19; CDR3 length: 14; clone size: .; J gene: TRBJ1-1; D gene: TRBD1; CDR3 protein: CASSIMAGGTEAFF; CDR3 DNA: TGTGCCAGTAGTATCATGGCAGGGGGAACTGAAGCTTTCTTT